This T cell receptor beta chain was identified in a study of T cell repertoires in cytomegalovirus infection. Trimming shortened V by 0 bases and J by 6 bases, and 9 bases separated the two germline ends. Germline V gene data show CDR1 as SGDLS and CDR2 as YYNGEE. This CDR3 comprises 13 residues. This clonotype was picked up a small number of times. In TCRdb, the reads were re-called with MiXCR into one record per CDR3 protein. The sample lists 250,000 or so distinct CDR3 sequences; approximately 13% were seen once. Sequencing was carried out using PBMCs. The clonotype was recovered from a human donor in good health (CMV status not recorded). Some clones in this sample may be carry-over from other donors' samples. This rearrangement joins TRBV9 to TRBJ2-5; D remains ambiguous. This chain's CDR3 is CASSVESTKTQYF. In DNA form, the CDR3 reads TGTGCCAGCAGCGTAGAGTCTACGAAGACCCAGTACTTC. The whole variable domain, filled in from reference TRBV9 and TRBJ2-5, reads DSGVTQTPKHLITATGQRVTLRCSPRSGDLSVYWYQQSLDQGLQFLIQYYNGEERAKGNILERFSAQQFPDLHSELNLSSLELGDSALYFCASSVESTKTQYFGPGTRLLVL.